The rows below give T cell receptor beta chains drawn from one sample of a study of T cell repertoires in cytomegalovirus infection. TCRdb itself ran the reads through MiXCR, one entry per CDR3 protein. The profile shows nearly 650,000 distinct CDR3 sequences, approximately 24% of them singletons. Sequenced input: CD8+ T cells from PBMCs. These receptors were taken from a human donor in good health (CMV status not recorded). Some clones in this sample may be carry-over from other donors' samples. Each CDR3 is given with its conserved first and last residue. D genes are given only for firm matches. Not every row has a clone size; where given, it reads once, few, many or a size class.

TRBD2	-	TRBV7-9	TRBJ2-3	TGTGCCAGCACCCGGCGCCGAGCGGGACCGCTTTGGGATACGCAGTATTTT	CASTRRRAGPLWDTQYF
TRBD2	few	TRBV7-9	TRBJ2-3	TGTGCCAGCAGCCCTAGCGGGGGTAACACAGATACGCAGTATTTT	CASSPSGGNTDTQYF
-	many	TRBV7-9	TRBJ1-2	TGTGCCAGCGACAGACCAATTCCTAACTATGGCTACACCTTC	CASDRPIPNYGYTF
-	-	TRBV2	TRBJ2-5	TGTGCCAGCACCCCGGAGTTATTCGGAGGAGAGACCCAGTACTTC	CASTPELFGGETQYF
-	-	TRBV3-1	TRBJ2-1	TGTGCCAGCAGCCAAGATCGGTGGGGGGAGGCCTACAATGAGCAGTTCTTC	CASSQDRWGEAYNEQFF
-	-	TRBV27	TRBJ2-3	TGTGCCAGCAGTTGGTTCGAAGGAAACACAGATACGCAGTATTTT	CASSWFEGNTDTQYF
-	-	TRBV27	TRBJ2-3	TGTGCCAGCAGTTTATCGGTTTCGATGGGAGATACGCAGTATTTT	CASSLSVSMGDTQYF
TRBD1	-	TRBV5-6	TRBJ1-6	TGTGCCAGCAGCCCCCGGACAGGGGCTTATTATTCACCCCTCCACTTT	CASSPRTGAYYSPLHF
-	-	TRBV15	TRBJ2-3	TGTGCCACCAGCAGATCAGATACGCAGTATTTT	CATSRSDTQYF
TRBD1	few	TRBV7-9	TRBJ2-1	TGTGCCAGCAGCTCGGGACAGGGAAAAAGGGGAGATCGAAATGAGCAGTTCTTC	CASSSGQGKRGDRNEQFF
TRBD2	-	TRBV6-2/TRBV6-3	TRBJ2-1	TGTGCCAGCAGTTACTCGAGAAGGCTAGCGGGGGGTAATGAGCAGTTCTTC	CASSYSRRLAGGNEQFF
-	many	TRBV27	TRBJ2-3	TGTGCCAGCAGTTCAACCGACTTCCCAGATACGCAGTATTTT	CASSSTDFPDTQYF
TRBD1	few	TRBV7-9	TRBJ1-3	TGTGCCAGCAGCCCCACCACAGGGGAAGGTGGAAACACCATATATTTT	CASSPTTGEGGNTIYF
-	-	TRBV6-6	TRBJ2-2	TGTGCCAGCAGTTACTTTGGCGGGGCGCCCACCGGGGAGCTGTTTTTT	CASSYFGGAPTGELFF
TRBD1	few	TRBV20-1	TRBJ2-7	TGCAGTGCTAAACCCCCCGGGACAGGAAACTACGAGCAGTACTTC	CSAKPPGTGNYEQYF
-	few	TRBV10-1	TRBJ2-1	TGCGCCAGCAGTGAGTCGAAACAGGGCCCCTCCGAGCAGTTCTTC	CASSESKQGPSEQFF